This TCR beta chain was sequenced during a study of a mutant IDH1 vaccine in newly diagnosed glioma. Findings and limits, study-wide: No link was apparently found between pseudoprogression and changes in top peripheral T cell clonotypes.

The time point was: week 5, during vaccination. It was 300 ug of mutant IDH1 20-mer peptide that made up each vaccine dose, given with topical imiquimod. Points on this clone: No antigen is known for it.

The CDR3 loop spans 18 amino acids. CDR1 is MRHNA, CDR2 SNTAGT, per germline. The V segment lost 4 bases and the J segment 2 bases; nucleotides outside the gene matches: 17. Here immunoSEQ multiplex PCR was the method, and the copy in TCRdb shows in-frame clones only, minus some. This sample has 60,000 or so clones, with approximately 90% found just once. Sequenced here: PBMCs, sampled from a glioma patient whose treatment included an IDH1 peptide vaccine. The genes are TRBV6-4 and TRBJ2-7; 7 positions agree with TRBD2. The receptor comes from a middle-aged woman with glioma. This chain's CDR3 is CASSVFQRDGGNPYEQYF. CDR3 DNA: TGTGCCAGCAGTGTCTTCCAGCGGGATGGAGGGAATCCCTACGAGCAGTACTTC.